This T cell receptor beta chain was found in a study of shared clonotypes between healthy human individuals (dated by TCRdb to 2019 to 2021). For the study in its entirety: A couple of women and three men aged 18 to 49 years were included in the cohort. Per donor, three plates each were used for CD4 naive and CD4 memory, two for CD8 naive, and one for CD8 memory. To estimate repertoire size and how much clonotype sharing occurs between individuals, the study deeply sequenced the blood TCR repertoires of five or six healthy adults. To increase sequencing depth and limit assay-specific biases, TCR repertoire library preparation and sequencing were carried out by different laboratories using diverse techniques. Each donor's leukapheresis produced roughly between roughly 0.85 and 9.5 billion PBMCs.

TCR CDR3 regions were amplified from genomic DNA by multiplex PCR using the deep immunoSEQ assay. Extracted genomic DNA from each cell subset was distributed evenly across all wells of several immunoSEQ 96-well plates, and each plate was treated as a replicate. For sorted subsets, around 200 ng genomic DNA, equal to some 28,000 T cell genomes, was loaded into each replicate PCR. The purified libraries were quantified using a Qubit 3.0 fluorometer, sized with a Bioanalyzer 2100, and then quantified again using the KAPA Library Quantification kit. Each immunoSEQ 96-well plate was sequenced on its own single-read 150-cycle Illumina NextSeq 550 flow cell. In the paper's pipeline: Because the immunoSEQ output held only junctional sequences and lacked quality scores, the filtering could not match the filtering applied to full-length reads. Sequences were annotated with PyIR, a Python wrapper for IgBLAST v1.9, using IMGT germline references to assign V/J genes and CDR3. Reads were removed for weak V/J assignments (E-value above 1e-6), missing CDR3, stop codons, out-of-frame junctions, or ambiguous translated residues. V3J clonotypes were defined as sequences sharing the same inferred V gene, J gene, and CDR3 amino acid sequence. The percentage overlap between two repertoires was calculated by dividing the number of shared unique clonotypes by the size of the smaller repertoire. RTK rarefaction, the Chao1 estimator, and Recon v2.1 estimates of unobserved clonotypes were used to assess repertoire richness. For all TCRbeta clonotypes obtained by the gDNA method from a few donors, generation probabilities were computed with OLGA. What TCRdb holds here is the immuneACCESS table cut down to in-frame rearrangements. Part of the clones is not present; checked against another copy, under half of the missing clones reflect an unresolved V gene, and the others are unexplained. V, J and clone size were drawn from that table, and D and trimming were deduced from the DNA. The sample table holds about 1.9 million clones, of which just over 90% were seen once. In total, the top ten clones hold approximately 1.7% of the sample.

What the work shows at the level of the full study, not this receptor alone: Higher generation probabilities were observed for clonotypes shared by all four sorted-subset donors than for non-shared clonotypes. Sampling was restricted to blood, and TCR repertoires in tissues likely differ from the TCR repertoires found in blood. The genetic and exposure-history diversity represented was limited by the small number of donors. Naive subsets generally had larger estimated clonotype richness than memory subsets. Incomplete sequencing was indicated by rarefaction of sorted-subset datasets, despite the large sequencing depth. Based on pairwise subsampling, the degree of clonotype sharing among donors was expected to be affected by sequencing depth. About 4.5% of naive CD4, 3.5% of naive CD8, around 2.3% of memory CD4, and over 0.35% of memory CD8 clonotypes were shared across a few donors.

Reading the germline V gene (reference sequence) gives CDR1 SSHAT and CDR2 FNYEAQ. The CDR3, from cysteine to phenylalanine, totals 18 residues. Just CDR3 DNA is preserved here, 54 bases in frame from base 1. Relative to germline, V is missing 5 bases and J is missing 0 bases, with 12 bases of the junction outside any gene match. Concerning this clone itself: The antigen this receptor binds is unknown. No base qualities exist here, and no much larger clone lies one base off it.

CD8 naive samples were CD45RO-negative cells positively selected for CCR7, giving a CD45RA+CCR7+ population that excluded TemRA cells. The donors were healthy, HIV-negative adults with no recently reported acute infections or vaccinations. Every donor was a Caucasian adult residing in Nashville, Tennessee, USA. After blood collection by leukapheresis, PBMCs were isolated using Ficoll-Histopaque density gradient centrifugation and then cryopreserved in the vapor phase of liquid nitrogen. Purity and quantity of every magnetically sorted T cell population were checked by analytical flow cytometry. Genomic DNA was isolated from every sorted fraction and measured by UV absorbance on a Nanodrop 2000c.

The chain employs TRBV7-7 and TRBJ2-2; 7 middle bases align to TRBD2. This sequence originates from a man aged 18 to 30 in good health. Some clones in this sample may be carry-over from other donors' samples. The source material was naive CD8+ T cells from PBMCs. This specimen's cell subset or site label, per the study, means: CD45RA+CCR7+. CDR3 reads: CASSPLAARLTNTGELFF. The DNA sequence is as follows: TGTGCCAGCAGCCCCCTAGCGGCCCGACTTACGAACACCGGGGAGCTGTTTTTT.